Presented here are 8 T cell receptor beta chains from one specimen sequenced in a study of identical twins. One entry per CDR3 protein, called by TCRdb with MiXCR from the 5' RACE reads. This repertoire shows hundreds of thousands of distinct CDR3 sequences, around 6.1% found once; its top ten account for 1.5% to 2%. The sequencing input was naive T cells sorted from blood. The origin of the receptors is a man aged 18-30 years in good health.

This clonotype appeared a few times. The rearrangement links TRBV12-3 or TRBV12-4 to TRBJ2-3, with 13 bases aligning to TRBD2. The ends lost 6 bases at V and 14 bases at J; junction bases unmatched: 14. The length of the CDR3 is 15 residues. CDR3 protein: CASRPPTSGRAVGYF. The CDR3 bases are TGTGCCAGCAGACCTCCTACTAGCGGGAGGGCCGTCGGGTATTTT.

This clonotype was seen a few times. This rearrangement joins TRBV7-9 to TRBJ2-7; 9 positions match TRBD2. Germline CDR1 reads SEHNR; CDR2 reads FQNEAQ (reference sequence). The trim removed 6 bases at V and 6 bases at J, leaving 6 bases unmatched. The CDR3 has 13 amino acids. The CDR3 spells CASRGTSSAEQYV. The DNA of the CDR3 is TGTGCCAGCAGGGGGACTAGCTCCGCCGAGCAGTACGTC.

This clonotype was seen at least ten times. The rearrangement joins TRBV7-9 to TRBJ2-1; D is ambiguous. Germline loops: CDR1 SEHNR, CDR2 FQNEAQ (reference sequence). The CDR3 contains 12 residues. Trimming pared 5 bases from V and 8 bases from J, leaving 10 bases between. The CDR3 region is CASSPRVDEQFF. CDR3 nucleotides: TGTGCCAGCAGCCCGCGCGTGGATGAGCAGTTCTTC.

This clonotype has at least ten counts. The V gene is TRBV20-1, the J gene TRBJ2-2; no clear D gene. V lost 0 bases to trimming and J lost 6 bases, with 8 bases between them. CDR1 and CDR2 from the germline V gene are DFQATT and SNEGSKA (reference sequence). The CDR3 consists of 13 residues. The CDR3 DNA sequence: TGCAGTGCTAGAGATAAGTGGTCCGGGGAGCTGTTTTTT. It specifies CSARDKWSGELFF.

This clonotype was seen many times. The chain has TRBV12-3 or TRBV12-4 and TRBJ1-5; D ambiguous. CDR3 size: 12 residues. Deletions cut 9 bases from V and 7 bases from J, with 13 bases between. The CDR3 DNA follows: TGTGCCAGTGGGCCGGGTCGCCAGCCCCAGCATTTT. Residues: CASGPGRQPQHF.

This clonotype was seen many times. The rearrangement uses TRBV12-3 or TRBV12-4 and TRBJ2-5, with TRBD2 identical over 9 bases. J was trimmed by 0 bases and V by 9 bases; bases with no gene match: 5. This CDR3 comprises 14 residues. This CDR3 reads CASKAGGYQETQYF. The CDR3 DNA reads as TGTGCCAGTAAGGCGGGGGGGTACCAAGAGACCCAGTACTTC.

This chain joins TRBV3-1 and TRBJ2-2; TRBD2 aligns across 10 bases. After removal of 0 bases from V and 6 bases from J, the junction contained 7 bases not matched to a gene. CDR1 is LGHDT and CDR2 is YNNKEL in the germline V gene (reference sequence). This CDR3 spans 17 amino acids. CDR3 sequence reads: CASSQDHLAGVAGELFF. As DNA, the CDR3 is TGTGCCAGCAGCCAAGATCATCTAGCGGGAGTCGCCGGGGAGCTGTTTTTT.

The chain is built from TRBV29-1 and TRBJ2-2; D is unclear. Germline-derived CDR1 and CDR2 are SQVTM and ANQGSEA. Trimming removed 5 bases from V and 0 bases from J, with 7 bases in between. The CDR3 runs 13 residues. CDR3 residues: CSVTVANTGELFF. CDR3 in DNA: TGCAGCGTTACTGTAGCGAACACCGGGGAGCTGTTTTTT.